This passage covers 30 T cell receptor beta chains from one sample sequenced in a study of CXCR3-negative and CXCR3-positive naive CD8 T cells. Points from the study as a whole: More hydrophobic TRB CDR3s occurred in CXCR3-positive than in CXCR3-negative naive cells.

No antigens are known for them. Libraries of TRB cDNA were made by 5' RACE and carried UMIs. From the 5' RACE reads, TCRdb lists one entry per CDR3 protein and no DNA. The sample includes over 70,000 distinct CDR3 sequences. Sequenced material: naive CXCR3+ CD8+ T cells from blood. The subset was: CD45RO-CCR7+CD27+CD95- naive CD8+ T cells expressing CXCR3 (TNR3+). The source of these receptors is a human donor in good health. Some clones in this sample may be carry-over from other donors' samples.

The V and J genes are TRBV7-9 and TRBJ1-1; lacking DNA, the TRBD1 call made by TCRdb goes unchecked. Germline loops: CDR1 SEHNR, CDR2 FQNEAQ (reference sequence). The CDR3 has 14 amino acids. The CDR3 loop is CASSPDRGGTEAFF.

V and J are TRBV28 and TRBJ1-1; TCRdb designates TRBD1, a call that cannot be tested without DNA. The CDR3 extends over 11 amino acids. Per the germline V gene, CDR1 is MDHEN and CDR2 is SYDVKM. The CDR3: CASSGGYEAFF.

The genes are TRBV7-6 and TRBJ1-1; TCRdb's assignment of TRBD1 cannot be checked, as there is no DNA. The CDR3 loop spans 14 amino acids. Germline CDR1 reads SGHVS; CDR2 reads FNYEAQ. This CDR3 is CASSCDRHVTEAFF.

The CDR3 sequence: CASSQRPAGSGETQYF. The genes are TRBV4-1 and TRBJ2-5; TCRdb calls TRBD1, which cannot be checked without DNA. The germline CDR1 and CDR2 sequences are MGHRA and YSYEKL. The CDR3 has 16 amino acids.

The J gene is TRBJ2-1, the V gene TRBV20-1; TCRdb returns TRBD1, unconfirmable since there is no DNA. This CDR3 region has 15 residues. The germline gives CDR1 DFQATT, CDR2 SNEGSKA (reference sequence). CDR3 in amino acids: CSATLWGVSYNEQFF.

The CDR3 reads CASSQTSETGELFF. The chain uses TRBV14 and TRBJ2-2. CDR3 length: 14 amino acids. Germline V gene sequence: CDR1 SGHDN, CDR2 FVKESK. Supplemented by reference TRBV14 and TRBJ2-2, the full variable domain reads EAGVTQFPSHSVIEKGQTVTLRCDPISGHDNLYWYRRVMGKEIKFLLHFVKESKQDESGMPNNRFLAERTGGTYSTLKVQPAELEDSGVYFCASSQTSETGELFFGEGSRLTVL.

V is TRBV28 and J is TRBJ1-1. Germline V lookup: CDR1 MDHEN, CDR2 SYDVKM. This CDR3 spans 15 amino acids. The CDR3 reads CASSLGGRVDTEAFF.

The V gene is TRBV4-1, the J gene TRBJ2-1; the TRBD1 assignment by TCRdb is unverifiable without DNA. The CDR3 contains 14 residues. Per the germline V gene, CDR1 is MGHRA and CDR2 is YSYEKL. The CDR3 sequence: CASSRRTGEREQFF.

The chain has TRBV29-1 and TRBJ1-1; the D call of TRBD1 rests on TCRdb alone, since no DNA is present to check it. Germline CDR1 and CDR2: SQVTM and ANQGSEA. There are 15 residues in the CDR3. The CDR3 spells CSVVVRDIVNTEAFF. The variable domain in full, completed from reference TRBV29-1 and TRBJ1-1, reads SAVISQKPSRDICQRGTSLTIQCQVDSQVTMMFWYRQQPGQSLTLIATANQGSEATYESGFVIDKFPISRPNLTFSTLTVSNMSPEDSSIYLCSVVVRDIVNTEAFFGQGTRLTVV.

V gene TRBV28 combines with J gene TRBJ1-5; the D call from TCRdb, TRBD1, cannot be confirmed without DNA. This CDR3 has 15 amino acids. Germline V lookup: CDR1 MDHEN, CDR2 SYDVKM. CDR3 in amino acids: CASRGTGLSNQPQHF.

This chain uses TRBV5-5 with TRBJ2-7; there is no DNA to check the TCRdb D call of TRBD1. Germline V gene sequence: CDR1 SGHKS, CDR2 YYEKEE (reference sequence). This CDR3 region has 14 residues. CDR3 protein: CASRSTGGSYEQYF. Full variable domain (rest looked up from reference TRBV5-5 and TRBJ2-7): DAGVTQSPTHLIKTRGQQVTLRCSPISGHKSVSWYQQVLGQGPQFIFQYYEKEERGRGNFPDRFSARQFPNYSSELNVNALLLGDSALYLCASRSTGGSYEQYFGPGTRLTVT.

The genes are TRBV4-1 and TRBJ2-1; TCRdb reports TRBD1, a call that lacks DNA to check it against. The V gene's germline CDR1 is MGHRA and CDR2 YSYEKL. The CDR3 loop spans 17 amino acids. CDR3 sequence: CASSQVHPGHSYNEQFF.

This chain joins TRBV20-1 and TRBJ1-6; the D gene TCRdb calls, TRBD1, cannot be checked with no DNA. The CDR3 runs to 14 residues. Germline V CDR1 and CDR2: DFQATT, SNEGSKA (reference sequence). The CDR3 here is CSAGGKAYNSPLHF.

This sequence joins TRBV29-1 and TRBJ2-7; the TCRdb D gene call, TRBD1, has no DNA to confirm it. From germline, CDR1 is SQVTM and CDR2 ANQGSEA. The CDR3 runs to 11 residues. This chain's CDR3 is CSTITGIEQYF.

The chain couples TRBV1 to TRBJ2-7; the D call of TRBD2 rests on TCRdb alone, since no DNA is present to check it. TRBV1 is a pseudogene segment. There are 16 residues in the CDR3. CDR3 amino acids: CTSSQESGGQTYEQYF.

This chain uses TRBV5-5 with TRBJ1-1; TCRdb lists TRBD1, though no DNA is available to test this call. The germline gives CDR1 SGHKS, CDR2 YYEKEE (reference sequence). This CDR3 has 16 residues. This CDR3 reads CASSPPMGRSGTEAFF.

This rearrangement joins TRBV7-2 to TRBJ2-1. The CDR3 length is 14 residues. The V gene's germline CDR1 is SGHTA and CDR2 FQGNSA. The CDR3 loop is CASSPIRSYNEQFF.

The chain is built from TRBV4-2 and TRBJ2-2; TCRdb indicates TRBD2, and absent DNA this call remains unverified. In germline, CDR1 is LGHNA, CDR2 YNFKEQ. The CDR3 length is 20 residues. CDR3 sequence reads: CASSQEILAGGITNTGELFF.

The V gene is TRBV7-2, the J gene TRBJ2-7; TCRdb gives TRBD2 as the D gene, but with no DNA this cannot be confirmed. Looked up from germline, CDR1 is SGHTA and CDR2 is FQGNSA. The CDR3 loop spans 12 amino acids. Here the CDR3 reads CASSTTRNEQYF.

The chain carries TRBV7-9 and TRBJ2-7. The CDR3 runs to 15 residues. The germline V gene has CDR1 SEHNR and CDR2 FQNEAQ (reference sequence). This chain's CDR3 is CASSSFEVYSYEQYF.

This sequence joins TRBV28 and TRBJ2-1; TCRdb selects TRBD2, and the lack of DNA leaves this call unchecked. The CDR3 covers 16 residues. Germline loops: CDR1 MDHEN, CDR2 SYDVKM. CDR3 amino acids: CASSLLLAGRVNEQFF.

The chain employs TRBV11-3 and TRBJ2-2. This CDR3 spans 14 amino acids. Germline CDR1 and CDR2: SGHNT and YENEEA. This CDR3 reads CASSRHTNTGELFF.

The chain joins TRBV29-1 to TRBJ1-2; lacking DNA, the TRBD1 call made by TCRdb goes unchecked. This CDR3 has 16 amino acids. Germline loops: CDR1 SQVTM, CDR2 ANQGSEA. CDR3 in amino acids: CSVARTVLEANYGYTF.

The chain couples TRBV5-1 to TRBJ2-3; TCRdb's D gene call, TRBD1, goes unchecked for lack of DNA. CDR1 and CDR2 (germline): SGHRS, YFSETQ. This CDR3 comprises 14 residues. The CDR3 region is CASSPGTIRDTQYF.

The chain couples TRBV29-1 to TRBJ1-2; TCRdb outputs TRBD1, but without DNA this stays unchecked. This CDR3 contains 13 residues. From germline, CDR1 is SQVTM and CDR2 ANQGSEA. CDR3 loop: CSVRVEANYGYTF. Variable domain in full (rest from reference TRBV29-1 and TRBJ1-2): SAVISQKPSRDICQRGTSLTIQCQVDSQVTMMFWYRQQPGQSLTLIATANQGSEATYESGFVIDKFPISRPNLTFSTLTVSNMSPEDSSIYLCSVRVEANYGYTFGSGTRLTVV.

The genes are TRBV27 and TRBJ2-7; the TCRdb D gene call, TRBD2, has no DNA to confirm it. The CDR3 runs to 15 residues. Germline V CDR1 and CDR2: MNHEY, SMNVEV (reference sequence). The CDR3 is CASSSIAGGPSEQYF.

The chain carries TRBV4-1 and TRBJ2-7; TCRdb calls TRBD1, which cannot be checked without DNA. Germline assignment: CDR1 MGHRA and CDR2 YSYEKL. The CDR3 sequence is 15 residues long. CDR3 residues: CASSQTRQGGYEQYF.

The chain joins TRBV29-1 to TRBJ2-1; TCRdb calls TRBD2, which cannot be checked without DNA. Germline lookup yields CDR1 SQVTM and CDR2 ANQGSEA. The CDR3 is 14 residues long. The CDR3 loop is CSVGMRETYNEQFF.

The gene calls are TRBV4-1 and TRBJ2-7. Germline V CDR1 and CDR2: MGHRA, YSYEKL. The CDR3 is 15 residues long. This chain's CDR3 is CASSPRLDGPYEQYF.

The chain carries TRBV13 and TRBJ2-7; there is no DNA to check the TCRdb D call of TRBD2. There are 16 residues in the CDR3. From germline, CDR1 is PRHDT and CDR2 FYEKMQ (reference sequence). Here the CDR3 reads CASSARGSGGAGEQYF.